This entry lists 16 T cell receptor beta chains sequenced from one sample in a study of T-cell reconstitution after alpha-beta-depleted transplantation in children. Unique molecular identifiers were incorporated into the prepared TCRbeta library. MiXCR, run by TCRdb on the PCR reads, gives a single entry per CDR3 protein. This table has fewer than 450,000 distinct CDR3 sequences, 15% to 20% appearing once. This material consisted of PBMCs, mostly from graft donor cells, taken 360 days after TCRalphabeta/CD19-depleted stem cell transplant. These receptors were obtained from a male patient aged 2 to 10 who had a stem cell transplant for acute lymphoblastic leukemia, so the T cells may come from the graft donor.

The chain employs TRBV7-9 and TRBJ2-5; perhaps TRBD2 as D (5 bases). Between the trimmed V and J ends, which lost 1 base and 2 bases, there was a span of 8 bases. This CDR3 is 14 amino acids long. Looked up from germline, CDR1 is SEHNR and CDR2 is FQNEAQ (reference sequence). CDR3 sequence: CASSLVRGQETQYF. CDR3 nucleotides: TGTGCCAGCAGCTTAGTCCGGGGACAAGAGACCCAGTACTTC.

The chain combines TRBV7-2 with TRBJ2-2; the D is unclear. Germline loops: CDR1 SGHTA, CDR2 FQGNSA. The CDR3 is made up of 13 amino acids. V lost 1 base to trimming and J lost 16 bases, with 16 bases between them. The CDR3 protein is CASSLVFNGGAFF. The CDR3 DNA follows: TGTGCCAGCAGCTTAGTTTTCAACGGTGGTGCGTTTTTT.

This clonotype showed up just a few times. This sequence joins TRBV28 and TRBJ2-1; 7 bases match TRBD2. Germline CDR1 and CDR2: MDHEN and SYDVKM. J was trimmed by 7 bases and V by 3 bases; bases with no gene match: 12. The CDR3 consists of 16 residues. The CDR3 reads CASSLGGSEGWNEQFF. The CDR3 DNA reads as TGTGCCAGCAGTTTGGGCGGGAGCGAGGGGTGGAATGAGCAGTTCTTC.

In its sample, this clonotype was seen many times. The chain joins TRBV10-3 to TRBJ1-6; 8 bases match TRBD1. Germline-derived CDR1 and CDR2 are ENHRY and SYGVKD. CDR3 length: 13 amino acids. With 6 bases clipped from V and 14 bases from J, the junction kept 9 bases outside the gene matches. CDR3 amino acids: CAISGQGGPTLHF. The CDR3 bases are TGTGCCATCAGCGGACAGGGCGGGCCGACCCTCCACTTT.

This clonotype was seen more than once but under ten times. The chain combines TRBV12-3 or TRBV12-4 with TRBJ2-1; D tentatively fits TRBD1 or TRBD2 (5 bases each). The CDR3 spans 14 residues. The V gene lost 10 bases and the J gene lost 7 bases, with 20 bases spanning the gap. The CDR3 region has the DNA TGTGCCATCTCCCGGGGCTTCAAGTGGAATGAGCAGTTCTTC. This sequence encodes CAISRGFKWNEQFF.

This clonotype was seen more than once but under ten times. V usage is TRBV6-5 and J usage is TRBJ2-5; 7 nucleotides match TRBD1. The J segment lost 1 base and the V segment lost 2 bases, leaving 4 bases of the junction unmatched. CDR1 and CDR2 from the germline V gene are MNHEY and SVGAGI. This CDR3 has 15 amino acids. The CDR3 coding sequence is TGTGCCAGCAGTTACCGGGGACAGCCCCAAGAGACCCAGTACTTC. Protein sequence: CASSYRGQPQETQYF.

The rearrangement joins TRBV5-1 to TRBJ2-7; TRBD2 matches at 7 bases. Germline V gene data show CDR1 as SGHRS and CDR2 as YFSETQ. The length of the CDR3 is 14 residues. The ends lost 1 base at V and 3 bases at J; junction bases unmatched: 4. The CDR3 spells CASSLPGLDYEQYF. The CDR3 DNA sequence: TGCGCCAGCAGCTTGCCCGGACTAGACTACGAGCAGTACTTC.

V is TRBV29-1 and J is TRBJ2-7; no clear D gene. The CDR3 totals 11 residues. V lost 4 bases, J lost 1 base, and 5 bases lay in between. CDR1 and CDR2 from the germline V gene are SQVTM and ANQGSEA. The CDR3 sequence is CSVVESYEQYF. The DNA of the CDR3 is TGCAGCGTTGTCGAGTCCTACGAGCAGTACTTC.

This clonotype has a handful of counts. The gene calls are TRBV27 and TRBJ2-5; D uncertain. V was trimmed by 4 bases and J by 2 bases, leaving 8 bases between them. CDR3 size: 13 residues. Germline CDR1 reads MNHEY; CDR2 reads SMNVEV (reference sequence). Here the CDR3 DNA reads TGTGCCAGCAGTTATCTCTCTCAAGAGACCCAGTACTTC. Amino acids: CASSYLSQETQYF.

A few counts support this clonotype. The chain joins TRBV12-3 or TRBV12-4 to TRBJ2-7, with 10 bases fitting TRBD1. The CDR3 extends over 16 amino acids. J was trimmed by 3 bases and V by 6 bases; bases with no gene match: 11. The CDR3 here is CASSGGSDRGYYEQYF. CDR3 DNA sequence: TGTGCCAGCAGCGGCGGCTCGGACAGGGGGTACTACGAGCAGTACTTC.

This clonotype has more than one count but fewer than ten. Here the CDR3 reads CASSKQGPPRYEQYF. CDR3 in DNA: TGTGCCAGCAGTAAACAGGGCCCGCCCCGTTACGAGCAGTACTTC. The chain recombines TRBV27 with TRBJ2-7, with D possibly being TRBD1 (6 bases). Trimming left V 5 bases short and J 4 bases short, with 18 bases between. Germline V gene lookup returns CDR1 MNHEY and CDR2 SMNVEV (reference sequence). There are 15 residues in the CDR3.

V gene TRBV10-3 combines with J gene TRBJ1-5; D not certain. V was cut by 1 base and J by 5 bases, with 9 bases left in between. Looked up from germline, CDR1 is ENHRY and CDR2 is SYGVKD. This CDR3 is 14 amino acids long. The CDR3 sequence is CAISEYTADQPQHF. The CDR3 bases are TGTGCCATCAGTGAGTATACAGCTGATCAGCCCCAGCATTTT.

This clonotype was recorded a few times. V is TRBV29-1 and J is TRBJ2-7; D gene unclear. V gave up 5 bases and J gave up 6 bases, with 17 bases separating them. This CDR3 comprises 13 residues. The V gene's germline CDR1 is SQVTM and CDR2 ANQGSEA. DNA of the CDR3: TGCAGCGTTTCCGGGCCTGGGCTACGCGAGCAGTACTTC. Translation gives CSVSGPGLREQYF.

Many counts were recorded for this clonotype. The V call is TRBV4-2, the J call TRBJ2-1; 9 nucleotides line up with TRBD2. Germline assignment: CDR1 LGHNA and CDR2 YNFKEQ. With V trimmed by 3 bases and J by 0 bases, 9 bases remained unmatched. The CDR3 length is 18 residues. The chain's CDR3 is CASSQVAGDLLSYNEQFF. The CDR3 coding sequence is TGTGCCAGCAGCCAGGTAGCGGGAGATCTCCTCTCCTACAATGAGCAGTTCTTC.

In this sample, this clonotype turned up many times. The chain couples TRBV6-6 to TRBJ2-5, with D perhaps TRBD1 (6 bases). V lost 5 bases and J lost 3, with 10 bases in between. The germline V gene encodes CDR1 MNHNY and CDR2 SVGAGI (reference sequence). The CDR3 has 13 residues. The CDR3 DNA reads TGTGCCAGCAGTGGACAGATTAAAGAGACCCAGTACTTC. Protein product: CASSGQIKETQYF.

This clonotype was observed a few times. The rearrangement uses TRBV29-1 and TRBJ2-7; a weak D match, TRBD2 (5 bases). Germline values: CDR1 SQVTM, CDR2 ANQGSEA. CDR3 length: 17 residues. V was clipped by 6 bases and J by 4 bases, with 28 bases between them. CDR3 bases: TGCAGCGTGGCGAGCGGACCCACCTCCCGGTCCCCTTACGAGCAGTACTTC. It specifies CSVASGPTSRSPYEQYF.